This entry concerns a single T cell receptor (beta chain). The sample originates from a study of graft-versus-host responses after intestinal transplantation. Method: immunoSEQ multiplex PCR; TCRdb's copy keeps in-frame clones and lacks some. This table has 7,500 to 10,000 clones, roughly 93% appearing once. V was shortened by 5 bases and J by 8 bases, with 18 bases between the two germline ends. The germline CDR1 and CDR2 sequences are LNHNV and YYDKDF (reference sequence). This CDR3 is built from 14 residues. Source: PBMCs, taken 8 days after intestinal transplant. The chain links TRBV15 to TRBJ1-1; possible D gene TRBD1, 6 bases. The TCR comes from a human patient who received an intestinal transplant, so some T cells may come from the graft donor. CDR3 nucleotides: TGTGCCACCAGCCCCGGGCCGTCAGGGGTGGAAGCTTTCTTT. It yields the protein CATSPGPSGVEAFF.